The sequence of this T cell receptor (beta chain) was determined in a study of human T cells and chemical hapten exposure. Documented time point: pre-sensitization, week 0. Treatment given: therapeutic diphenylcyclopropenone sensitization with weekly scalp DPC. V was shortened by 2 bases and J by 5 bases, with 17 bases between the two germline ends. Germline-derived CDR1 and CDR2 are MNHEY and SVGAGI. The CDR3 length is 16 residues. How the authors handled the data: Counts of TCRs in each sample centred on a median of about 99,000 and extended from about 20,000 to 690,000. One entry per CDR3 protein, called by TCRdb with MiXCR from the RACE reads. These V and J calls originate from TCRdb's pipeline instead of the authors' own analysis. The top ten hold 2.5% to 3% of the sample, which has over 300,000 distinct CDR3 sequences, roughly 5.3% seen once. Study-wide findings and caveats: TCRs exceeding 1 in 1000 frequency stayed unchanged with DPC sensitization. Counts of expanded TCRs at PT1 were positively correlated with patch test score.

This clonotype was counted only a few times. Its antigen is currently unknown. The TCR was taken from a woman between 45 and 65 years old with alopecia areata. Some clones in this sample may be carry-over from other donors' samples. The sequenced sample was whole blood, obtained in connection with sensitization to the hapten diphenylcyclopropenone (DPC). The chain joins TRBV6-5 to TRBJ2-3, with D unresolved. The CDR3 sequence: CASSYGGSSRRDTQYF. The CDR3 DNA follows: TGTGCCAGCAGTTACGGTGGTAGTAGTAGGAGAGATACGCAGTATTTT.